A single sample is the source of the 24 T cell receptor beta chains below, sequenced in a study of shared clonotypes between healthy human individuals. Method: immunoSEQ multiplex PCR; TCRdb's copy keeps in-frame clones and lacks some. The table lists 490,000 or so clones, 79% of them singletons. The sequencing sample was made of PBMCs. The origin of the receptors is a woman in her 40s in good health. Some clones in this sample may be carry-over from other donors' samples.

This chain connects TRBV5-1 to TRBJ1-2; no reliable D call. Germline V gene sequence: CDR1 SGHRS, CDR2 YFSETQ. The CDR3 is 14 residues long. V dropped 4 bases and J dropped 4 bases, with 14 bases sitting between them. Here the CDR3 reads CASSPAREGYGYTF. CDR3 nucleotides: TGCGCCAGCAGCCCGGCCAGAGAAGGCTATGGCTACACCTTC. Drawing the rest from reference TRBV5-1 and TRBJ1-2, the complete variable domain is KAGVTQTPRYLIKTRGQQVTLSCSPISGHRSVSWYQQTPGQGLQFLFEYFSETQRNKGNFPGRFSGRQFSNSRSEMNVSTLELGDSALYLCASSPAREGYGYTFGSGTRLTVV.

For this clone: At one of its ends the junction is not consistent with the germline gene, which may arise from a read error. This rearrangement joins TRBV29-1 to TRBJ2-5, with 7 bases identical to TRBD2. This CDR3 has 13 amino acids. Germline CDR1 is SQVTM and CDR2 is ANQGSEA. The CDR3 DNA sequence: TGCAGCGTTGACGGAGGGACTAATAAAGGGGTAGACTTC. This translates into CSVDGGTNKGVDF.

The chain combines TRBV21-1 with TRBJ2-3; the table's D call TRBD2 went unverified against the DNA. TRBV21-1 is designated a pseudogene. The CDR3 length is 15 residues. Here the CDR3 DNA reads TGTGCCAGAATCACTAGCGGGCCGGGAACAGATACGCAGTATTTT. This encodes CARITSGPGTDTQYF.

The V gene is TRBV6-4, the J gene TRBJ2-1; 8 positions agree with TRBD1. The CDR3 has 13 residues. Trimming took 6 bases from V and 7 from J; bases not matched to a gene: 5. In germline, CDR1 is MRHNA, CDR2 SNTAGT. The CDR3 region is CASSPDRVNEQFF. DNA of the CDR3: TGTGCCAGCAGCCCGGACAGGGTAAATGAGCAGTTCTTC.

V is TRBV7-2 and J is TRBJ2-7, with 10 positions matching TRBD1. Germline V gene lookup returns CDR1 SGHTA and CDR2 FQGNSA. The CDR3 spans 15 residues. The V segment lost 5 bases and the J segment 4 bases; nucleotides outside the gene matches: 8. The CDR3 DNA sequence: TGTGCCAGCAGCCAAGGGGACAGGGGATTATACGAGCAGTACTTC. Translating it yields CASSQGDRGLYEQYF.

Concerning this clone: At one boundary the junction diverges from the germline segment, which might be a read error. The chain joins TRBV7-9 to TRBJ1-1; D possibly corresponds to TRBD1 (5 bases). Per germline, CDR1 SEHNR and CDR2 FQNEAQ (reference sequence). The CDR3 consists of 14 residues. This chain's CDR3 is CVSSVDSWGTEAFF. In DNA, the CDR3 is TGTGTCAGCAGCGTCGACTCTTGGGGGACTGAAGCTTTCTTT.

This clone was seen only a few times. Other DNA sequences in the sample encode the same CDR3. V and J are TRBV28 and TRBJ2-7; no definite D call. The CDR3 has 12 amino acids. Germline CDR1 is MDHEN and CDR2 is SYDVKM. V was trimmed by 3 bases and J by 3 bases, leaving 6 bases between them. The CDR3 DNA is TGTGCCAGCAGTTTTTCATACTACGAGCAGTACTTC. Encoded protein: CASSFSYYEQYF. The complete variable domain, with remaining parts taken from reference TRBV28 and TRBJ2-7, reads DVKVTQSSRYLVKRTGEKVFLECVQDMDHENMFWYRQDPGLGLRLIYFSYDVKMKEKGDIPEGYSVSREKKERFSLILESASTNQTSMYLCASSFSYYEQYFGPGTRLTVT.

The chain links TRBV19 to TRBJ1-4; D is ambiguous. Trimming removed 4 bases at V and 7 bases at J, with 13 bases between. The germline CDR1 and CDR2 sequences are LNHDA and SQIVND (reference sequence). This CDR3 is built from 14 residues. The CDR3 DNA is TGTGCCAGTAGTACGAGTTCTCGGGGTGAAAAACTGTTTTTT. It codes for CASSTSSRGEKLFF.

The rearrangement joins TRBV7-2 to TRBJ2-5, with a weak D call TRBD2 (5 bases). With 0 bases removed from V and 4 bases from J, the gap between germline ends came to 9 bases. CDR1 is SGHTA and CDR2 is FQGNSA in the germline V gene. The length of the CDR3 is 14 residues. The CDR3 sequence: CASSLAGEAETQYF. CDR3 in DNA: TGTGCCAGCAGCTTAGCGGGAGAGGCAGAGACCCAGTACTTC.

The chain has TRBV11-2 and TRBJ2-4, with 11 bases that match TRBD2. This CDR3 contains 17 residues. Germline values: CDR1 SGHAT, CDR2 FQNNGV. V trimming: 4 bases; J trimming: 6 bases; junction bases outside the gene matches: 11. Here the CDR3 DNA reads TGTGCCAGCAGCTACGTAGCGGGAGGGCCAGTGGGAAACATTCAGTACTTC. Its translation: CASSYVAGGPVGNIQYF.

The sample holds a few counts of this clone. The rearrangement joins TRBV10-3 to TRBJ1-1; 7 bases fit TRBD1. Germline values: CDR1 ENHRY, CDR2 SYGVKD. This CDR3 has 18 amino acids. The V segment lost 0 bases and the J segment 0 bases; nucleotides outside the gene matches: 10. This CDR3 reads CAISESGNRGDMNTEAFF. The DNA for the CDR3 is TGTGCCATCAGTGAGTCGGGGAACAGGGGAGACATGAACACTGAAGCTTTCTTT.

The chain couples TRBV19 to TRBJ1-2; no definite D call. Trimming cost V 5 bases and J 1 base, with 8 bases left between them. Germline values: CDR1 LNHDA, CDR2 SQIVND (reference sequence). This CDR3 is 13 amino acids long. CDR3 nucleotides: TGTGCCAGTAGTTTTAGCGGTAACTATGGCTACACCTTC. Its translation: CASSFSGNYGYTF.

The chain employs TRBV2 and TRBJ2-5; D is possibly TRBD2 (5 bases). V was clipped by 3 bases and J by 0 bases, with 5 bases between them. Per the germline V gene, CDR1 is SNHLY and CDR2 is FYNNEI. This CDR3 has 13 residues. The DNA for the CDR3 is TGTGCCAGCAGTGAGCGGGACCAAGAGACCCAGTACTTC. Translation gives CASSERDQETQYF.

The chain is built from TRBV5-4 and TRBJ2-2, with D possibly matching TRBD2 (6 bases). This CDR3 comprises 16 residues. Trimming shortened V by 2 bases and J by 0 bases, and 11 bases separated the two germline ends. Germline values: CDR1 SGHNT, CDR2 YYREEE (reference sequence). The chain's CDR3 is CASSFGGTANTGELFF. CDR3 bases: TGTGCCAGCAGCTTTGGAGGGACGGCGAACACCGGGGAGCTGTTTTTT. The variable domain in full, with the rest retrieved from reference TRBV5-4 and TRBJ2-2, is ETGVTQSPTHLIKTRGQQVTLRCSSQSGHNTVSWYQQALGQGPQFIFQYYREEENGRGNFPPRFSGLQFPNYSSELNVNALELDDSALYLCASSFGGTANTGELFFGEGSRLTVL.

This CDR3 is CASSPGTSGREQYF. The DNA of the CDR3 is TGTGCCAGCAGTCCCGGGACTAGCGGGAGAGAGCAGTACTTC. The chain joins TRBV27 to TRBJ2-7; 14 nucleotides match TRBD2. From germline, CDR1 is MNHEY and CDR2 SMNVEV (reference sequence). The CDR3 extends over 14 amino acids. The V and J ends lost 5 bases and 7 bases, in that order; junction bases with no gene match: 4.

This clone has just one count. V and J are TRBV7-2 and TRBJ2-5; D is uncertain. Looked up from germline, CDR1 is SGHTA and CDR2 is FQGNSA. V lost 0 bases and J lost 5, with 10 bases in between. There are 14 residues in the CDR3. DNA for the CDR3: TGTGCCAGCAGCTTAGCCGAGTGGGTTGAGACCCAGTACTTC. This encodes CASSLAEWVETQYF.

J is TRBJ2-2 and V is TRBV5-4; the match to TRBD2 covers 10 bases. Trimming cost V 3 bases and J 1 base; bases outside gene matches: 3. The germline gives CDR1 SGHNT, CDR2 YYREEE (reference sequence). This CDR3 has 16 amino acids. DNA for the CDR3: TGTGCCAGCAGCTGGGGGACTAGCGAGAACACCGGGGAGCTGTTTTTT. Protein: CASSWGTSENTGELFF.

The rearrangement links TRBV10-3 to TRBJ2-7; a possible D gene is TRBD2 (6 bases). Germline assignment: CDR1 ENHRY and CDR2 SYGVKD. V was cut by 6 bases and J by 1 base, with 10 bases left in between. This CDR3 has 13 residues. The CDR3 DNA follows: TGTGCCATCAGCCCGGGACTTTCCTACGAGCAGTACTTC. It encodes CAISPGLSYEQYF.

The gene calls are TRBV9 and TRBJ1-2; D ambiguous. The CDR3 spans 14 residues. Trimming removed 0 bases from V and 6 bases from J, with 12 bases in between. Germline V gives CDR1 SGDLS, CDR2 YYNGEE. This chain's CDR3 is CASSVGGPSDGYTF. CDR3 in DNA: TGTGCCAGCAGCGTAGGAGGGCCATCAGATGGCTACACCTTC.

The chain joins TRBV15 to TRBJ1-2; TRBD1 aligns across 7 bases. The germline V gene has CDR1 LNHNV and CDR2 YYDKDF (reference sequence). The CDR3 is 15 residues long. The trim removed 5 bases at V and 4 bases at J, leaving 10 bases unmatched. CDR3 protein: CATSPRPGGSYGYTF. CDR3 DNA sequence: TGTGCCACCAGCCCCCGGCCAGGGGGAAGCTATGGCTACACCTTC.

The rearrangement uses TRBV4-2 and TRBJ2-5; D remains ambiguous. Trimming removed 0 bases from V and 11 bases from J, with 10 bases in between. Germline loops: CDR1 LGHNA, CDR2 YNFKEQ. This CDR3 is built from 12 residues. The CDR3 spells CASSQDTERQYF. The CDR3, as DNA: TGTGCCAGCAGCCAAGATACGGAGCGACAGTACTTC.

V is TRBV5-1 and J is TRBJ2-5; tentatively, D is TRBD1 (6 bases). The CDR3 totals 15 residues. Germline assignment: CDR1 SGHRS and CDR2 YFSETQ. The V gene lost 4 bases and the J gene lost 2 bases, with 15 bases spanning the gap. DNA of the CDR3: TGCGCCAGCAGCCCACCCGGACAGCAACAAGAGACCCAGTACTTC. It encodes CASSPPGQQQETQYF.

Only one count was recorded for this clone. The rearrangement uses TRBV9 and TRBJ1-2; D unresolved. The germline CDR1 and CDR2 sequences are SGDLS and YYNGEE. The CDR3 loop spans 14 amino acids. The V end lost 0 bases, the J end lost 1 base, and 7 bases lay between the germline ends. CDR3 sequence: CASSVGVDNYGYTF. CDR3 in DNA: TGTGCCAGCAGCGTAGGTGTAGATAACTATGGCTACACCTTC. Full variable domain (remainder filled in from reference TRBV9 and TRBJ1-2): DSGVTQTPKHLITATGQRVTLRCSPRSGDLSVYWYQQSLDQGLQFLIQYYNGEERAKGNILERFSAQQFPDLHSELNLSSLELGDSALYFCASSVGVDNYGYTFGSGTRLTVV.

On this clone itself: The same CDR3 arises from other DNA sequences in this sample as well. J is TRBJ2-7 and V is TRBV9; 7 bases are a match to TRBD1. This CDR3 spans 15 amino acids. With V trimmed by 0 bases and J by 0 bases, 3 bases remained unmatched. Looked up from germline, CDR1 is SGDLS and CDR2 is YYNGEE. In nucleotides, the CDR3 is TGTGCCAGCAGCGTAGACCCAGGGGGCTCCTACGAGCAGTACTTC. Translated, it gives CASSVDPGGSYEQYF.